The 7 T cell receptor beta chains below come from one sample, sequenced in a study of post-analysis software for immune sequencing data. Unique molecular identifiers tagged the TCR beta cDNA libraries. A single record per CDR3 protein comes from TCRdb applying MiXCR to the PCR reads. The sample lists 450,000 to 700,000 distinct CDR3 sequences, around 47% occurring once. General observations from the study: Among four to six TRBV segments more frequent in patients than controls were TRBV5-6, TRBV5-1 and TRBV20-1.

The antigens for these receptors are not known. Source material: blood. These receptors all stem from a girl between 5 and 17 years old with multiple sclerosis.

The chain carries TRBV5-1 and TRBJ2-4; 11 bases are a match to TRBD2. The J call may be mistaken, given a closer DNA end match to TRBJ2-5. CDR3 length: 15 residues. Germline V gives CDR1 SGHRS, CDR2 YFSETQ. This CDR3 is CASSSRTSGPETQYF. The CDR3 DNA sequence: TGCGCCAGCAGCTCCCGGACTAGCGGGCCGGAGACCCAGTACTTC.

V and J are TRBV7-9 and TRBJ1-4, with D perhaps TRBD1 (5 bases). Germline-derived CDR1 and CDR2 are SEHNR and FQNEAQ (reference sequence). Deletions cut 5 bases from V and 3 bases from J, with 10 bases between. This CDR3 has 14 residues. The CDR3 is CASSIRDSNEKLFF. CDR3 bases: TGTGCCAGCAGCATCAGGGACTCTAATGAAAAACTGTTTTTT. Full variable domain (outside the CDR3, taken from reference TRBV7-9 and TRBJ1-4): DTGVSQNPRHKITKRGQNVTFRCDPISEHNRLYWYRQTLGQGPEFLTYFQNEAQLEKSRLLSDRFSAERPKGSFSTLEIQRTEQGDSAMYLCASSIRDSNEKLFFGSGTQLSVL.

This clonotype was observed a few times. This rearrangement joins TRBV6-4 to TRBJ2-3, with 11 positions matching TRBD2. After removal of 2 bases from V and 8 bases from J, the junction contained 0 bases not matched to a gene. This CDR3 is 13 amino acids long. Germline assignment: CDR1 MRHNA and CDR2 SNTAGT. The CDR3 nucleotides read TGTGCCAGCAGTGACACTAGCGGGAGTACGCAGTATTTT. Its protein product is CASSDTSGSTQYF.

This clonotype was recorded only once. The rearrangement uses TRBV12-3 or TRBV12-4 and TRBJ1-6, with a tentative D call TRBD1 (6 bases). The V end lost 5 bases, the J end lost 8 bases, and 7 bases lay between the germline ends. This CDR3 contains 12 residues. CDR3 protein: CASSRQDSPLHF. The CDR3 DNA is TGTGCCAGCAGTCGACAGGATTCACCCCTCCACTTT.

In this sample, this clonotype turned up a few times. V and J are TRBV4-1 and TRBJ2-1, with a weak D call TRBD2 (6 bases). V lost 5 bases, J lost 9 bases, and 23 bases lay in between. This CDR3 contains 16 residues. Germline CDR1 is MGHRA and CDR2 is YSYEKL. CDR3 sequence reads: CASSYGWGDPNGEQFF. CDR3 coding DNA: TGCGCCAGCAGCTACGGGTGGGGGGACCCGAATGGTGAGCAGTTCTTC.

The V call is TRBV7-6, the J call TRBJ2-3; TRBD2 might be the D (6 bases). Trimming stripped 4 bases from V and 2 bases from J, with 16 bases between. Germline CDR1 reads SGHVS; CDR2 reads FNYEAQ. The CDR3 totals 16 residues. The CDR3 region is CASSYRDLATTDTQYF. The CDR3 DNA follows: TGTGCCAGCAGCTACCGGGACCTAGCGACCACAGATACGCAGTATTTT. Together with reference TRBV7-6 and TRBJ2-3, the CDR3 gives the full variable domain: GAGVSQSPRYKVTKRGQDVALRCDPISGHVSLYWYRQALGQGPEFLTYFNYEAQQDKSGLPNDRFSAERPEGSISTLTIQRTEQRDSAMYRCASSYRDLATTDTQYFGPGTRLTVL.

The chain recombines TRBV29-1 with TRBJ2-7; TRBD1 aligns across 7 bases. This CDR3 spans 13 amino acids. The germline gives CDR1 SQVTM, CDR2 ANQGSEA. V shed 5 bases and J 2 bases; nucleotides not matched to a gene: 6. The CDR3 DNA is TGCAGCGTTTCCGGGACAGAGACCTACGAGCAGTACTTC. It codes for CSVSGTETYEQYF.